This T cell receptor (beta chain) was identified during a study of T cell responses to AZD1222 COVID-19 vaccine. CDR3 size: 13 residues. V was shortened by 7 bases and J by 0 bases, with 9 bases between the two germline ends. Germline V lookup: CDR1 LNHDA, CDR2 SQIVND (reference sequence). This table comes from immunoSEQ multiplex PCR, and its TCRdb copy is limited to in-frame clones, with some not included. Altogether around 65,000 clones are present, less than 85% being singletons, with the ten largest covering roughly 23%. This clone was found a few times. The gene calls are TRBV19 and TRBJ1-2; maybe TRBD1 (5 bases). The sequencing used peripheral blood, collected 28 days after the second AZD1222 dose. The sequence was collected from an adult who received the AZD1222 COVID-19 vaccine. The CDR3 region has the DNA TGTGCCAGTACGGGGCCTCCTAACTATGGCTACACCTTC. As protein: CASTGPPNYGYTF. Combining the CDR3 with reference TRBV19 and TRBJ1-2 gives the whole variable domain DGGITQSPKYLFRKEGQNVTLSCEQNLNHDAMYWYRQDPGQGLRLIYYSQIVNDFQKGDIAEGYSVSREKKESFPLTVTSAQKNPTAFYLCASTGPPNYGYTFGSGTRLTVV.